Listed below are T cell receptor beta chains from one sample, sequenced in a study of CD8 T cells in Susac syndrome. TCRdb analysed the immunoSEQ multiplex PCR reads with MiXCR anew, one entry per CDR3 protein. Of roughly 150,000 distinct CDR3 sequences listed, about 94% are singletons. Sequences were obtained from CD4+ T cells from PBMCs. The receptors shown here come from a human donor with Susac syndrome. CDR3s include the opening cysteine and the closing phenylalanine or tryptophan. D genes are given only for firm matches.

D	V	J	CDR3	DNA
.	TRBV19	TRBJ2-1	CASSGHPAYNEQFF	TGTGCCAGTAGCGGACACCCAGCTTACAATGAGCAGTTCTTC
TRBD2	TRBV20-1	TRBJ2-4	CSARVRPAGGLDIQYF	TGCAGTGCTAGGGTTCGCCCAGCGGGGGGGTTGGACATTCAGTACTTC
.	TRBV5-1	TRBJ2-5	CASSLQGVETQYF	TGCGCCAGCAGCCTCCAGGGAGTAGAGACCCAGTACTTC
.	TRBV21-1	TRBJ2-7	CASSNQTGARYEQYF	TGTGCCAGCAGCAACCAGACAGGGGCTCGGTACGAGCAGTACTTC
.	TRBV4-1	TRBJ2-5	CASSQEISGTETQYF	TGCGCCAGCAGCCAAGAAATCTCGGGGACGGAGACCCAGTACTTC
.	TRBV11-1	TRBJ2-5	CASSFGNQETQYF	TGTGCCAGCAGCTTCGGGAATCAGGAGACCCAGTACTTC
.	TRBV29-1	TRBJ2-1	CSAQTSSGLNNEQFF	TGCAGCGCTCAGACCTCTAGTGGGTTAAACAATGAGCAGTTCTTC
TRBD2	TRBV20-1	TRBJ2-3	CSAGQGTSGRDAYF	TGCAGTGCTGGCCAAGGGACTAGCGGGAGGGACGCGTATTTT
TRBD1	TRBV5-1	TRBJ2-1	CASSPGQGRSYNEQFF	TGCGCCAGCAGCCCCGGACAGGGCCGCTCCTACAATGAGCAGTTCTTC
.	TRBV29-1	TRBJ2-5	CSAVGGLFGETQYF	TGCAGCGCCGTAGGGGGGCTGTTCGGAGAGACCCAGTACTTC
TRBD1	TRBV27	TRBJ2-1	CASSLRQGASNEQFF	TGTGCCAGCAGTTTGAGACAGGGGGCATCCAATGAGCAGTTCTTC
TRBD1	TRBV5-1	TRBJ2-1	CASMAGGAGGYNEQFF	TGCGCCAGCATGGCAGGGGGCGCAGGGGGTTACAATGAGCAGTTCTTC
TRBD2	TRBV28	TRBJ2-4	CASRRTSVAKNIQYF	TGTGCCAGCAGGAGGACTAGTGTGGCCAAAAACATTCAGTACTTC
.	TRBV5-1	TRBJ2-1	CASSLAGVQSYNEQFF	TGCGCCAGCAGCTTGGCCGGAGTACAGAGCTACAATGAGCAGTTCTTC
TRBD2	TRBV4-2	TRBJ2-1	CASSQDDSGGAVEQFF	TGTGCCAGCAGCCAAGATGATAGCGGGGGGGCTGTTGAGCAGTTCTTC